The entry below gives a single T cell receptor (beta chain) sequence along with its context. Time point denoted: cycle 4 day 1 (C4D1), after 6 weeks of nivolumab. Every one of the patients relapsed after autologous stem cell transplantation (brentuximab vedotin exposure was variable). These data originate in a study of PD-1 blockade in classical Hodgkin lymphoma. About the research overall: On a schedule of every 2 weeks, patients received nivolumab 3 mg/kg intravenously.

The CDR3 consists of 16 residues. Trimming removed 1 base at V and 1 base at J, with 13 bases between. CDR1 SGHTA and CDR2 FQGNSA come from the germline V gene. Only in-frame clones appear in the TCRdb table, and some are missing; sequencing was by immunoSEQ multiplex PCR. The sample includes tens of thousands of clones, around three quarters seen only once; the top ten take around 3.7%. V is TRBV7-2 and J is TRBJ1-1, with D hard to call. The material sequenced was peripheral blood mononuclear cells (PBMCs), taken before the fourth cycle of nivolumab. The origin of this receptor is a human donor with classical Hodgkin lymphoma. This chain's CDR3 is CASSLGGPATNTEAFF. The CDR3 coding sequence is TGTGCCAGCAGCTTAGGAGGTCCGGCCACGAACACTGAAGCTTTCTTT.